Sequencing of this T cell receptor (beta chain) was carried out in a study of T-cell memory formation after mild COVID-19. The length of the CDR3 is 15 residues. Germline CDR1 is SGHNT and CDR2 is YENEEA. V was trimmed by 3 bases and J by 2 bases, leaving 14 bases between them. Broader study findings: Of the contracting clones, CD4+ ones lay mainly in CM and EM, and CD8+ ones in EMRA. Pre-infection memory harbored some responding clones, suggesting cross-reactive memory joined.

About this clonotype itself: Its antigen is currently unknown.

TCRdb itself ran the 5' RACE reads through MiXCR, one entry per CDR3 protein. The sample has around 200,000 distinct CDR3 sequences, about 18% seen once; the top ten hold roughly 3.7%. The chain is built from TRBV11-3 and TRBJ2-7; D might be TRBD1 or TRBD2, each matching 5 bases. The clonotype comes from a man younger than 30 who had mild COVID-19 (a few samples of this study predate the infection). Cell type and time point are not known. Source material: PBMCs or a T cell subset sorted from them (not recorded which). CDR3 residues: CASSFESGPPYEQYV. The CDR3 nucleotides read TGTGCCAGCAGCTTCGAGTCGGGACCCCCCTACGAGCAGTACGTC.